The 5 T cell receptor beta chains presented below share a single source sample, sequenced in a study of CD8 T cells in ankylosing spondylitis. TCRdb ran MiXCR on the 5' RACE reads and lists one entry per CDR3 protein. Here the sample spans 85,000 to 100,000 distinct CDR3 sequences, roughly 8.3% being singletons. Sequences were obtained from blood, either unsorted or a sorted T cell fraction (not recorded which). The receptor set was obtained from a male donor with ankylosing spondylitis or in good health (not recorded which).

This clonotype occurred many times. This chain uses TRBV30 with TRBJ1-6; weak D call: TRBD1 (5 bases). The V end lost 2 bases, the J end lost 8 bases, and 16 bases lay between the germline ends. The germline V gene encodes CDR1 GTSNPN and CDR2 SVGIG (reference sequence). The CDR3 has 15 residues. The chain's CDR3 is CAWSTGLPGDSPLHF. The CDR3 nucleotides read TGTGCCTGGAGTACGGGACTCCCGGGGGATTCACCCCTCCACTTT.

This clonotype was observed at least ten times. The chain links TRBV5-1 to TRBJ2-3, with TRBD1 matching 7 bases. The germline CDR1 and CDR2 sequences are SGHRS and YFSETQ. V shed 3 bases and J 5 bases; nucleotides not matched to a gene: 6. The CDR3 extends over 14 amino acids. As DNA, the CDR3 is TGCGCCAGCAGCTACAGGGGAGATCGAGATACGCAGTATTTT. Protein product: CASSYRGDRDTQYF.

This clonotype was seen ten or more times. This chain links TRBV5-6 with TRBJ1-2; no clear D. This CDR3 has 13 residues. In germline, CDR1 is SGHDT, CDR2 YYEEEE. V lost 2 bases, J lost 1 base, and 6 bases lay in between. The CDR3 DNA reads TGTGCCAGCAGCTTCGTGATTAACTATGGCTACACCTTC. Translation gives CASSFVINYGYTF.

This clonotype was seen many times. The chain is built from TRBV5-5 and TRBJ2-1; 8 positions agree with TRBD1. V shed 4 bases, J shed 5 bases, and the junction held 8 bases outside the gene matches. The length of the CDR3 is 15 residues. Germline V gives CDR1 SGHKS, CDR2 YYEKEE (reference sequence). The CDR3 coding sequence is TGTGCCAGCAGCCAAGACAGGGGATCCAACAATGAGCAGTTCTTC. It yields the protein CASSQDRGSNNEQFF.

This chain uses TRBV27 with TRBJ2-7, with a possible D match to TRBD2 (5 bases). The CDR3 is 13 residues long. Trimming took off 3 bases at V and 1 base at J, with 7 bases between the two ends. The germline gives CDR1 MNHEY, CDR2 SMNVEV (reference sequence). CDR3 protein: CASSLRVSYEQYF. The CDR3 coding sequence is TGTGCCAGCAGTTTGCGGGTTTCCTACGAGCAGTACTTC.